What follows are 10 T cell receptor beta chains derived from one specimen sequenced in a study of T cells in Graves' hyperthyroidism and ophthalmopathy (dated by TCRdb to about 2019). The receptor library was made with multiplex PCR. Sequencer: Illumina HiSeq 2000. Amplification of TCR beta CDR3 regions was carried out from RNA transcripts. The first round of RT-PCR for the TCR CDR3 was performed with the HTBI primer set and the Qiagen OneStep RT-PCR kit. The raw public reads went through TCRdb reprocessing: fastp at Q25, MiXCR clone calling, in-frame beta chains kept. Entries are consolidated by CDR3 protein sequence, retaining the most common genes and DNA. This sample has about 600,000 distinct CDR3 sequences in its table, and 16% of those were observed once. Roughly 3.5% of the sample goes to the ten largest clones. Sequenced material: blood. These TCRs come from a middle-aged woman with Graves' ophthalmopathy.

The chain employs TRBV5-1 and TRBJ2-2; D is tentatively TRBD1 or TRBD2 (6 bases each). The CDR3 consists of 15 residues. V was shortened by 0 bases and J by 5 bases, with 11 bases between the two germline ends. CDR1 is SGHRS and CDR2 is YFSETQ in the germline V gene. The CDR3 region is CASSLEGGWTGELFF. The CDR3 nucleotides read TGCGCCAGCAGCTTGGAAGGGGGGTGGACCGGGGAGCTGTTTTTT.

This clonotype was counted many times. This chain's CDR3 is CASSQGGLADYEQYF. As DNA, the CDR3 is TGTGCCAGCAGCCAAGGCGGACTAGCGGATTACGAGCAGTACTTC. The chain joins TRBV3-1 to TRBJ2-7; 10 positions agree with TRBD2. V shed 1 base, J shed 4 bases, and the junction held 4 bases outside the gene matches. The CDR3 contains 15 residues. Germline-derived CDR1 and CDR2 are LGHDT and YNNKEL (reference sequence).

This clonotype was observed many times. The V and J genes are TRBV12-3 or TRBV12-4 and TRBJ2-7; 8 bases match TRBD1. The CDR3 runs 16 residues. Trimming took 4 bases from V and 3 from J; bases not matched to a gene: 11. CDR3 sequence: CASSSPSGTGRYEQYF. The CDR3 nucleotides are TGTGCCAGCAGTTCCCCTTCCGGGACAGGCCGCTACGAGCAGTACTTC.

The table lists this clonotype with many counts. This rearrangement joins TRBV2 to TRBJ2-4; D could derive from TRBD1 or TRBD2 (5 bases each). CDR1 is SNHLY, CDR2 FYNNEI, per germline. This CDR3 is built from 14 residues. Trimming took 3 bases from V and 8 from J, leaving 14 bases between them. CDR3 DNA: TGTGCCAGCAGTGAGGTAGTGGGGGTAGACATTCAGTACTTC. Its translation: CASSEVVGVDIQYF.

In this sample, this clonotype turned up many times. The V and J genes are TRBV2 and TRBJ2-1; 16 bases map to TRBD2. The CDR3 has 14 residues. The germline gives CDR1 SNHLY, CDR2 FYNNEI. Losses at the gene ends were 9 bases for V and 7 bases for J; bases not matched to a gene: 3. CDR3 sequence reads: CARKGLAGGNEQFF. The CDR3 DNA reads as TGTGCCAGAAAGGGACTAGCGGGAGGGAATGAGCAGTTCTTC.

A word on this clonotype: An end of the junction does not agree with germline; a read error may underlie this. This chain joins TRBV7-2 and TRBJ2-1; possible D gene TRBD1, 5 bases. Germline V gene data show CDR1 as SGHTA and CDR2 as FQGNSA. The CDR3 covers 16 residues. The CDR3 nucleotides read TGTGCCAGCAGCTTAGTTGTAGTAGGGGCCTACGATGAGCAGTTCTTC. Its translation is CASSLVVVGAYDEQFF.

This clonotype was counted at least ten times. The CDR3 is CASKASGSGLDTQYF. The CDR3, as DNA: TGTGCCAGCAAGGCTAGCGGGAGTGGTCTAGATACGCAGTATTTT. V usage is TRBV27 and J usage is TRBJ2-3, with TRBD2 matching 10 bases. J gave up 5 bases and V 7 bases, and 9 bases lay outside the gene matches. The CDR3 contains 15 residues. The germline gives CDR1 MNHEY, CDR2 SMNVEV (reference sequence).

This clonotype was seen many times. The chain recombines TRBV7-9 with TRBJ2-1; D remains ambiguous. The CDR3 is made up of 12 amino acids. The ends were cut back, 2 bases at V and 6 bases at J, with 5 bases in the middle. Germline V gene lookup returns CDR1 SEHNR and CDR2 FQNEAQ (reference sequence). CDR3 sequence reads: CASSLPGNEQFF. CDR3 nucleotide sequence: TGTGCCAGCAGCTTACCGGGCAATGAGCAGTTCTTC.

The CDR3 here is CASKVVGLAGGHNEQFF. The CDR3 coding sequence is TGTGCCAGCAAGGTTGTGGGACTAGCGGGAGGACACAATGAGCAGTTCTTC. The rearrangement uses TRBV28 and TRBJ2-1; 15 bases line up with TRBD2. J lost 5 bases, V lost 7 bases, and 9 bases had no gene match. This CDR3 comprises 17 residues. Germline CDR1 and CDR2: MDHEN and SYDVKM.

In this sample, this clonotype turned up many times. The chain links TRBV7-3 to TRBJ2-2; D might be TRBD1 or TRBD2, each matching 6 bases. This CDR3 is 14 amino acids long. CDR1 is SGHTA and CDR2 is FQGTGA in the germline V gene. The germline V and J ends were trimmed by 5 bases and 8 bases, with 15 bases remaining between them. CDR3 bases: TGTGCCAGCAGCGCCCTGGGGGGCCAGGGGGAGCTGTTTTTT. Protein product: CASSALGGQGELFF.